The present T cell receptor beta chain was sequenced within a study of vaccination effects on CD4 cells after COVID-19. Study-wide context: BNT162b2 vaccine or mRNA-1273 vaccine was given to participants in two doses.

Findings of the study overall: Just 1 of 255 vaccine-induced clones in healthy recipients was cross-reactive.

ViraFEST assay sequencing came after antigen-specific CD4+ T cells were expanded with viral peptide pools. Investigators separated out CD4+ T cells once 10 days of culture had passed. Vaccinees lacked prior SARS-CoV-2 infection and tested negative for nucleocapsid antibodies. A half-medium replacement with IL-2 medium was carried out on days 3 and 7. A remark on this clone: Its antigen is still unknown.

Using immunoSEQ multiplex PCR, the repertoire was profiled, and TCRdb retains in-frame clones only, with some absent. The sample includes 20,000 to 25,000 clones, 68% of them seen just once. This CDR3 is built from 17 residues. V lost 1 base and J lost 8; bases outside the gene matches: 11. Germline V CDR1 and CDR2: LGHNA, YNFKEQ. The specimen comprised CD4+ T cells from PBMCs cultured with HCoV-NL63 spike peptides, sampled before COVID-19 vaccination. The clonotype comes from a human donor who received a COVID-19 vaccine. The J gene is TRBJ1-2, the V gene TRBV4-2, with 12 bases lining up with TRBD1. CDR3 coding DNA: TGTGCCAGCAGCCAAGGCGAAGGGGGACAGGGGGCTAAGGGCTACACCTTC. As protein: CASSQGEGGQGAKGYTF.